This TCR beta chain originates from a study of T cell changes during pregnancy in multiple sclerosis. Assay used: immunoSEQ multiplex PCR; TCRdb lists only in-frame clones, some missing. The sample records tens of thousands of clones, about 90% being singletons. Germline assignment: CDR1 GTSNPN and CDR2 SVGIG (reference sequence). V dropped 1 base and J dropped 5 bases, with 11 bases sitting between them. The CDR3 runs 13 residues. The sequence was obtained from a female donor in good health, enrolled as a control in a pregnancy study. This sequence joins TRBV30 and TRBJ1-1; a possible D gene is TRBD1 (6 bases). The sequencing here drew on peripheral blood, taken in the third trimester of pregnancy. CDR3 sequence (DNA): TGTGCCTGGAGTGGGGGGACATCAACTGAAGCTTTCTTT. It yields the protein CAWSGGTSTEAFF.